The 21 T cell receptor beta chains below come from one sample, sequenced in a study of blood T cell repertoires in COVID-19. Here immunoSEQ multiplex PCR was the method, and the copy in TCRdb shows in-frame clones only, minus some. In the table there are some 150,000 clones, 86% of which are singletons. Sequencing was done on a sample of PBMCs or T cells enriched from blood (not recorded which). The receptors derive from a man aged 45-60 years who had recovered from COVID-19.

This chain's CDR3 is CASSLYQGAMPGELFF. The CDR3 nucleotides are TGTGCCAGCAGCTTATATCAGGGGGCGATGCCCGGGGAGCTGTTTTTT. The chain couples TRBV11-1 to TRBJ2-2; 8 bases fit TRBD1. Germline CDR1 is SGHAT and CDR2 is FQDESV (reference sequence). With 2 bases clipped from V and 6 bases from J, the junction kept 8 bases outside the gene matches. The CDR3 loop spans 16 amino acids.

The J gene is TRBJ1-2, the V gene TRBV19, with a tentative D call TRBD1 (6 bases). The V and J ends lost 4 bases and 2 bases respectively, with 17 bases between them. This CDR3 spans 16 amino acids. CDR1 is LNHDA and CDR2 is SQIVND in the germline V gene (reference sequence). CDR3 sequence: CASSTPHGQRNYGYTF. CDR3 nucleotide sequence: TGTGCCAGTAGTACCCCCCACGGACAGAGGAACTATGGCTACACCTTC.

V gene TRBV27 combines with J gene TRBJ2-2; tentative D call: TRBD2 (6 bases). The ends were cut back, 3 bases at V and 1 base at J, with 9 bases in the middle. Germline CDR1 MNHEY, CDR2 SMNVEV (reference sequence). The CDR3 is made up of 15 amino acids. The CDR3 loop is CASSFGGVNTGELFF. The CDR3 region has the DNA TGTGCCAGCAGTTTTGGAGGGGTGAACACCGGGGAGCTGTTTTTT.

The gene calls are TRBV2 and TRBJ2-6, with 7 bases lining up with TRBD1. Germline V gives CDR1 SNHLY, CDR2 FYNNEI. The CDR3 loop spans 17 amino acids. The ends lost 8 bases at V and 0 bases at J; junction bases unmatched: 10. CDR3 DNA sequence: TGTGCCAGCCACCGGGACAGATTAATCTCTGGGGCCAACGTCCTGACTTTC. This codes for CASHRDRLISGANVLTF. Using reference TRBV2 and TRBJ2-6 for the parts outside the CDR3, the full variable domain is EPEVTQTPSHQVTQMGQEVILRCVPISNHLYFYWYRQILGQKVEFLVSFYNNEISEKSEIFDDQFSVERPDGSNFTLKIRSTKLEDSAMYFCASHRDRLISGANVLTFGAGSRLTVL.

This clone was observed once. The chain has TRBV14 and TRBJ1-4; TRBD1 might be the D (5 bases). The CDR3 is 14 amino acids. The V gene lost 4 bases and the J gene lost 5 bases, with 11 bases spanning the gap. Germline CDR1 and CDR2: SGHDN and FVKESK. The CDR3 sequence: CASSRMGGNEKLFF. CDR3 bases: TGTGCCAGCAGCCGAATGGGGGGGAATGAAAAACTGTTTTTT. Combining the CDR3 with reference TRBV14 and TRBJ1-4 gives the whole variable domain EAGVTQFPSHSVIEKGQTVTLRCDPISGHDNLYWYRRVMGKEIKFLLHFVKESKQDESGMPNNRFLAERTGGTYSTLKVQPAELEDSGVYFCASSRMGGNEKLFFGSGTQLSVL.

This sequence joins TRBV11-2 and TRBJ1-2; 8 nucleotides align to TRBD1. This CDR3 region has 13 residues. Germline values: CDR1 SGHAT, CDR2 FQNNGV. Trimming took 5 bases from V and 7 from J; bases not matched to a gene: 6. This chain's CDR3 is CASSTRQGLGYTF. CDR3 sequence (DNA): TGTGCCAGCAGCACCCGACAGGGGCTTGGCTACACCTTC.

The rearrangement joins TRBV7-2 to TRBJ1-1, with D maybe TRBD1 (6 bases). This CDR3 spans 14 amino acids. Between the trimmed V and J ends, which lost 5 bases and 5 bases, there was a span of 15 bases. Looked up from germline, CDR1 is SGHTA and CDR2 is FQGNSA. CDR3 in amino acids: CASSVNRAGTEAFF. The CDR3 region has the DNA TGTGCCAGCAGCGTTAACAGGGCCGGGACTGAAGCTTTCTTT. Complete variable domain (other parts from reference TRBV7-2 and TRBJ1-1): GAGVSQSPSNKVTEKGKDVELRCDPISGHTALYWYRQSLGQGLEFLIYFQGNSAPDKSGLPSDRFSAERTGGSVSTLTIQRTQQEDSAVYLCASSVNRAGTEAFFGQGTRLTVV.

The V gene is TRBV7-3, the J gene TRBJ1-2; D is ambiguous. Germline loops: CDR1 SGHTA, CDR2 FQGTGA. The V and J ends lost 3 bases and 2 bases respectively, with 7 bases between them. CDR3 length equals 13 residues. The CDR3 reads CASSFTGNYGYTF. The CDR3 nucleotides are TGTGCCAGCAGCTTTACGGGGAACTATGGCTACACCTTC.

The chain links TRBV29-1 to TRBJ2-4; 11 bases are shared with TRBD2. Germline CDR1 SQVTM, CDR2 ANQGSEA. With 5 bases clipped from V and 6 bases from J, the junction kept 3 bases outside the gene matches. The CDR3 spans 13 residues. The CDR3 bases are TGCAGCGTTATAGCGGGGGGGTCAAACATTCAGTACTTC. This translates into CSVIAGGSNIQYF.

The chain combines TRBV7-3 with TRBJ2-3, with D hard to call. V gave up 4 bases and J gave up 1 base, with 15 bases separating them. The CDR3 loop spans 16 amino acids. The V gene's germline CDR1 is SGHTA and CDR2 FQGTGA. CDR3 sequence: CASSSGLGGGTDTQYF. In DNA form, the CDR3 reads TGTGCCAGCAGCTCGGGTCTTGGCGGAGGCACAGATACGCAGTATTTT.

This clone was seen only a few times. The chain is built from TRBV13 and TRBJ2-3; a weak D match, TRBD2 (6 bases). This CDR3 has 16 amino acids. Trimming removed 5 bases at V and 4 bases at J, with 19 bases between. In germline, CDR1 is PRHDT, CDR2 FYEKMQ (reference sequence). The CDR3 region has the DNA TGTGCCAGCAGCCCACCCACGGGGTGGGGGGCAGATACGCAGTATTTT. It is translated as CASSPPTGWGADTQYF. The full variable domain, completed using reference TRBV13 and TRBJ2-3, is AAGVIQSPRHLIKEKRETATLKCYPIPRHDTVYWYQQGPGQDPQFLISFYEKMQSDKGSIPDRFSAQQFSDYHSELNMSSLELGDSALYFCASSPPTGWGADTQYFGPGTRLTVL.

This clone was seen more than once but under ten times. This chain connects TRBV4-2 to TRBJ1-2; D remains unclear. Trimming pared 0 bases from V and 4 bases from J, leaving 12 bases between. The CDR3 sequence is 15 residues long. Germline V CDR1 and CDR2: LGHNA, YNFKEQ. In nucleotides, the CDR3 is TGTGCCAGCAGCCAAGAAAGGAGCAGCGGCTATGGCTACACCTTC. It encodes CASSQERSSGYGYTF.

CDR3 in amino acids: CASQITQGRHSGNTIYF. The CDR3 coding sequence is TGTGCCAGCCAAATCACGCAGGGGCGGCACTCTGGAAACACCATATATTTT. V and J are TRBV18 and TRBJ1-3; D perhaps matches TRBD1 (6 bases). Germline lookup yields CDR1 KGHSH and CDR2 LQKENI. Trimming took off 8 bases at V and 0 bases at J, with 20 bases between the two ends. The CDR3 covers 17 residues.

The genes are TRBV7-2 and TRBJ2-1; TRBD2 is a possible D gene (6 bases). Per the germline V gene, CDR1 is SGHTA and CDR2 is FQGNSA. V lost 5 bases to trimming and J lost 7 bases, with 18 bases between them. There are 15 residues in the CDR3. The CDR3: CASSERPGTRNEQFF. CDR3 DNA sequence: TGTGCCAGCAGCGAAAGACCCGGGACTCGGAATGAGCAGTTCTTC.

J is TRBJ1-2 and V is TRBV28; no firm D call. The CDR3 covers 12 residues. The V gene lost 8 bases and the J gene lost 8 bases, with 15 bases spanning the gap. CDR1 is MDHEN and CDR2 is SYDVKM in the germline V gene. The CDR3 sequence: CASGTRRGGYTF. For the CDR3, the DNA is TGTGCCAGCGGCACGCGCCGGGGAGGCTACACCTTC.

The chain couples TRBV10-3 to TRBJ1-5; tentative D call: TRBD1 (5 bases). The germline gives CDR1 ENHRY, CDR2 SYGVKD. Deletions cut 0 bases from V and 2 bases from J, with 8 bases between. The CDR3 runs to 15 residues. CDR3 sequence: CAISESGVGNQPQHF. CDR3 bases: TGTGCCATCAGTGAGTCAGGGGTAGGCAATCAGCCCCAGCATTTT.

The CDR3 sequence is CASSPRQTTEAFF. The CDR3 region has the DNA TGTGCCAGCAGCCCCAGACAGACCACTGAAGCTTTCTTT. This rearrangement joins TRBV3-1 (or the pseudogene TRBV3-2) to TRBJ1-1, with D possibly TRBD1 on 5 matching bases. The germline V and J ends were trimmed by 4 bases and 4 bases, with 10 bases remaining between them. Germline values: CDR1 LGHDT, CDR2 YNNKEL (reference sequence). The CDR3 is 13 amino acids.

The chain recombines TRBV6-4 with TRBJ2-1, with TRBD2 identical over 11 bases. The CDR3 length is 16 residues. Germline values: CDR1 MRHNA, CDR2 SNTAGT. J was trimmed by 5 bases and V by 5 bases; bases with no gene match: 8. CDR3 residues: CASSFLAGGIDNEQFF. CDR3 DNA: TGTGCCAGCAGTTTTCTAGCGGGGGGTATCGACAATGAGCAGTTCTTC.

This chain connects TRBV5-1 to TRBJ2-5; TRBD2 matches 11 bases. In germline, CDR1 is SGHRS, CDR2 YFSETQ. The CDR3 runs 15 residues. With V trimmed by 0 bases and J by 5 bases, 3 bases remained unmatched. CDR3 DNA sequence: TGCGCCAGCAGCTTGGCCGGGACTAGCGGTGAGACCCAGTACTTC. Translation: CASSLAGTSGETQYF.

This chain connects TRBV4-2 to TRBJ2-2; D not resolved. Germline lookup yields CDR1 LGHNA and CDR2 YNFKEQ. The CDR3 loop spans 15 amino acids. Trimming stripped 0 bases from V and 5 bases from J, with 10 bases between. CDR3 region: CASSQDPIRTGELFF. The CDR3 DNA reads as TGTGCCAGCAGCCAAGATCCGATCAGAACCGGGGAGCTGTTTTTT.

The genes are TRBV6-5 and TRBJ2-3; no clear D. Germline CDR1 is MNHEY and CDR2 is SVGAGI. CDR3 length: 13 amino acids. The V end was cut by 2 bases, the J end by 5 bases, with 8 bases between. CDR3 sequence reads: CASSYGRGDTQYF. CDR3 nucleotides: TGTGCCAGCAGTTACGGCCGCGGAGATACGCAGTATTTT.